Listed here are 25 T cell receptor beta chains from one sample, sequenced in a study of T cell repertoires and Cas9 in healthy adults. The protocol was immunoSEQ multiplex PCR, while the TCRdb copy is restricted to in-frame clones and leaves out a portion. The table has around 25,000 clones, more than 90% seen once. The sample taken for sequencing was CD4+ effector T cells (CD127+, CD25-, CD137-, CD154-) from PBMCs; culture status not recorded. All receptors derive from a human donor in good health.

Concerning this clone: The junction departs from the called germline gene at one end, perhaps through a read error. The chain recombines TRBV28 with TRBJ1-5; D gene uncertain. Germline-derived CDR1 and CDR2 are MDHEN and SYDVKM. The CDR3 covers 20 residues. Here the CDR3 reads CASSFIYGSRTAYSDQPQHF. CDR3 DNA: TGTGCCAGCAGTTTCATTTATGGCAGTCGAACCGCCTATAGCGATCAGCCCCAGCATTTT. The full variable domain, in which reference TRBV28 and TRBJ1-5 provide the parts outside the CDR3, is DVKVTQSSRYLVKRTGEKVFLECVQDMDHENMFWYRQDPGLGLRLIYFSYDVKMKEKGDIPEGYSVSREKKERFSLILESASTNQTSMYLCASSFIYGSRTAYSDQPQHFGDGTRLSIL.

The V gene is TRBV7-2, the J gene TRBJ1-6; TRBD1 agrees at 9 bases. V shed 6 bases and J 0 bases; nucleotides not matched to a gene: 9. The CDR3 is 18 amino acids. Per germline, CDR1 SGHTA and CDR2 FQGNSA. CDR3: CASSSGTGLGSYNSPLHF. CDR3 nucleotides: TGTGCCAGCAGTTCCGGGACAGGGTTAGGCTCCTATAATTCACCCCTCCACTTT.

The chain uses TRBV7-2 and TRBJ1-5; no definite D call. The V gene's germline CDR1 is SGHTA and CDR2 FQGNSA. V shed 6 bases and J shed 7 bases, with 13 bases lying between them. The CDR3 covers 13 residues. The CDR3 bases are TGTGCCAGCAGTGTAACCTGGGAACAGCCCCAGCATTTT. This encodes CASSVTWEQPQHF. The variable domain in full, completed from reference TRBV7-2 and TRBJ1-5, reads GAGVSQSPSNKVTEKGKDVELRCDPISGHTALYWYRQSLGQGLEFLIYFQGNSAPDKSGLPSDRFSAERTGGSVSTLTIQRTQQEDSAVYLCASSVTWEQPQHFGDGTRLSIL.

This chain joins TRBV5-8 and TRBJ1-3; D is unclear. The CDR3 loop spans 16 amino acids. Germline CDR1 SGHTS, CDR2 YDEGEE. V shed 4 bases and J shed 0 bases, with 14 bases lying between them. The CDR3 DNA reads as TGTGCCAGCAGCCTGGACCCAGCTAGCTCTGGAAACACCATATATTTT. Its translation: CASSLDPASSGNTIYF.

This clone has just one count. The chain joins TRBV6-1 to TRBJ2-5, with D hard to call. Germline assignment: CDR1 MNHNS and CDR2 SASEGT. The CDR3 extends over 15 amino acids. The V gene lost 7 bases and the J gene lost 1 base, with 16 bases spanning the gap. The CDR3 spells CASNNAGLPQETQYF. The CDR3 DNA reads as TGTGCCAGCAATAACGCCGGGTTACCCCAAGAGACCCAGTACTTC.

The chain is built from TRBV4-1 and TRBJ1-6; D gene uncertain. Germline CDR1 and CDR2: MGHRA and YSYEKL. This CDR3 spans 16 amino acids. V was clipped by 3 bases and J by 6 bases, with 15 bases between them. CDR3 sequence (DNA): TGCGCCAGCAGCCAGGACGGAGCCTCTTTTAATTCACCCCTCCACTTT. As protein: CASSQDGASFNSPLHF.

The chain carries TRBV11-2 and TRBJ2-5; D perhaps matches TRBD2 (5 bases). The last part of the DNA fits TRBJ2-7 better; the J call may be wrong. The CDR3 has 16 amino acids. Germline assignment: CDR1 SGHAT and CDR2 FQNNGV. CDR3 sequence reads: CASSLEGGRLTYEQYF. As DNA, the CDR3 is TGTGCCAGCAGCTTAGAAGGAGGCCGACTAACCTACGAGCAGTACTTC.

This rearrangement joins TRBV27 to TRBJ1-6; 11 nucleotides line up with TRBD1. V lost 1 base, J lost 9 bases, and 2 bases stayed unmatched. Germline V gene sequence: CDR1 MNHEY, CDR2 SMNVEV (reference sequence). The CDR3 is 15 residues long. CDR3 amino acids: CASSLFGTGGSPLHF. The CDR3 nucleotides are TGTGCCAGCAGTTTATTTGGGACAGGGGGTTCACCCCTCCACTTT.

The chain carries TRBV5-5 and TRBJ2-1; 14 nucleotides match TRBD2. The CDR3 has 17 residues. The germline gives CDR1 SGHKS, CDR2 YYEKEE (reference sequence). Trimming at V came to 4 bases and at J to 5 bases, leaving 8 bases not matched to a gene. Written as DNA, the CDR3 is TGTGCCAGCAGCCCTCGGACTAGCGGGGGGCCGCACAATGAGCAGTTCTTC. Protein product: CASSPRTSGGPHNEQFF.

The V call is TRBV7-8, the J call TRBJ2-4, with a possible D match to TRBD1 (6 bases). This CDR3 spans 14 amino acids. Germline V gene sequence: CDR1 SGHVS, CDR2 FQNEAQ. V was shortened by 1 base and J by 9 bases, with 13 bases between the two germline ends. The CDR3 loop is CASSLGRGESIQYF. The CDR3 region has the DNA TGTGCCAGCAGCTTAGGCAGGGGAGAGAGCATTCAGTACTTC.

This clone came up once. The genes are TRBV6-5 and TRBJ2-7; the match to TRBD1 covers 10 bases. The CDR3 spans 15 residues. Losses at the gene ends were 4 bases for V and 10 bases for J; bases not matched to a gene: 13. Germline CDR1 and CDR2: MNHEY and SVGAGI. CDR3 amino acids: CASSSPHGTGAGQYF. The CDR3 DNA reads TGTGCCAGCAGTTCTCCCCATGGGACAGGGGCCGGTCAGTACTTC.

V usage is TRBV5-5 and J usage is TRBJ1-1; D unresolved. The V end was cut by 5 bases, the J end by 2 bases, with 10 bases between. This CDR3 comprises 13 residues. Germline values: CDR1 SGHKS, CDR2 YYEKEE (reference sequence). The CDR3 sequence is CASRPGFNTEAFF. In DNA, the CDR3 is TGTGCCAGCAGACCGGGATTTAACACTGAAGCTTTCTTT.

The rearrangement joins TRBV27 to TRBJ1-2; 7 nucleotides align to TRBD1. The V gene's germline CDR1 is MNHEY and CDR2 SMNVEV (reference sequence). The ends lost 10 bases at V and 7 bases at J; junction bases unmatched: 18. The CDR3 loop spans 15 amino acids. The CDR3 region is CATHPQTGNIGGYTF. As DNA, the CDR3 is TGTGCCACCCACCCTCAGACAGGGAATATTGGTGGCTACACCTTC.

V is TRBV6-6 and J is TRBJ2-5, with TRBD2 matching 11 bases. From germline, CDR1 is MNHNY and CDR2 SVGAGI (reference sequence). There are 14 residues in the CDR3. V lost 5 bases to trimming and J lost 5 bases; unmatched junction nucleotides: 4. CDR3 sequence (DNA): TGTGCCAGCAGTAGACTAGCGGGGTCGGAGACCCAGTACTTC. Residues: CASSRLAGSETQYF.

The chain joins TRBV6-5 to TRBJ1-5; TRBD1 matches 7 bases. CDR3 length: 13 amino acids. V shed 7 bases and J 7 bases; nucleotides not matched to a gene: 7. Germline CDR1 is MNHEY and CDR2 is SVGAGI. The CDR3 coding sequence is TGTGCCAGCAACAGGGGCCCGCGGCAGCCCCAGCATTTT. Translating gives CASNRGPRQPQHF.

The gene calls are TRBV12-1 and TRBJ2-7. TRBV12-1 is an annotated pseudogene. The CDR3 runs 11 residues. Here the CDR3 reads CASSSDYEQYF. DNA for the CDR3: TGTGCCAGCAGCTCGGACTACGAGCAGTACTTC.

This chain links TRBV5-1 with TRBJ2-2; D may be TRBD1 or TRBD2 (6 bases each). V dropped 0 bases and J dropped 5 bases, with 11 bases sitting between them. Germline lookup yields CDR1 SGHRS and CDR2 YFSETQ. This CDR3 contains 15 residues. CDR3: CASSLALGGTGELFF. The CDR3 bases are TGCGCCAGCAGCTTGGCCTTAGGGGGGACCGGGGAGCTGTTTTTT.

This chain connects TRBV5-1 to TRBJ2-5, with TRBD2 matching 9 bases. V dropped 1 base and J dropped 1; count of bases not matched to a gene: 2. Looked up from germline, CDR1 is SGHRS and CDR2 is YFSETQ. The CDR3 runs 15 residues. The CDR3 loop is CASSLQRGVQETQYF. The CDR3 DNA follows: TGCGCCAGCAGCTTGCAGCGGGGGGTCCAAGAGACCCAGTACTTC.

The chain has TRBV29-1 and TRBJ2-6, with 9 bases aligning to TRBD1. V gave up 3 bases and J gave up 4 bases; unmatched junction bases: 10. In germline, CDR1 is SQVTM, CDR2 ANQGSEA. The CDR3 is made up of 17 amino acids. The CDR3 sequence is CSVDVGQGVNGANVLTF. The CDR3 DNA reads TGCAGCGTTGATGTGGGACAGGGAGTTAACGGGGCCAACGTCCTGACTTTC.

The CDR3 sequence is CASSYGRRGHTEAFF. The CDR3 coding sequence is TGTGCCAGCAGTTACGGAAGAAGGGGGCACACTGAAGCTTTCTTT. V and J are TRBV6-6 and TRBJ1-1, with 7 bases identical to TRBD1. CDR3 size: 15 residues. The germline V gene encodes CDR1 MNHNY and CDR2 SVGAGI (reference sequence). J lost 3 bases, V lost 2 bases, and 6 bases had no gene match.

V gene TRBV6-1 combines with J gene TRBJ2-7; TRBD2 aligns across 7 bases. Germline V gives CDR1 MNHNS, CDR2 SASEGT. CDR3 length: 13 residues. V was pared by 6 bases and J by 4 bases, with 6 bases of the junction left unmatched. CDR3 DNA sequence: TGTGCCAGCAGGGAGGGAGGGGATTACGAGCAGTACTTC. This codes for CASREGGDYEQYF.

The V gene is TRBV4-1, the J gene TRBJ1-6, with 10 bases that match TRBD1. With 4 bases clipped from V and 7 bases from J, the junction kept 7 bases outside the gene matches. The CDR3 has 16 amino acids. CDR1 is MGHRA and CDR2 is YSYEKL in the germline V gene. The CDR3 region is CASSLMTGGGNSPLHF. The CDR3 nucleotides read TGCGCCAGCAGCCTTATGACAGGGGGCGGGAATTCACCCCTCCACTTT.

The rearrangement joins TRBV7-9 to TRBJ2-1; possibly TRBD1 for D (5 bases). The length of the CDR3 is 17 residues. Trimming shortened V by 5 bases and J by 0 bases, and 17 bases separated the two germline ends. Germline lookup yields CDR1 SEHNR and CDR2 FQNEAQ (reference sequence). The CDR3: CASSQNSRDPSYNEQFF. In DNA, the CDR3 is TGTGCCAGCAGCCAGAACAGCAGGGATCCCTCCTACAATGAGCAGTTCTTC. Variable domain in full (rest from reference TRBV7-9 and TRBJ2-1): DTGVSQNPRHKITKRGQNVTFRCDPISEHNRLYWYRQTLGQGPEFLTYFQNEAQLEKSRLLSDRFSAERPKGSFSTLEIQRTEQGDSAMYLCASSQNSRDPSYNEQFFGPGTRLTVL.

The J gene is TRBJ2-5, the V gene TRBV7-8, with 10 positions matching TRBD1. V shed 5 bases, J shed 1 base, and the junction held 16 bases outside the gene matches. CDR1 and CDR2 from the germline V gene are SGHVS and FQNEAQ. The CDR3 has 19 residues. As DNA, the CDR3 is TGTGCCAGCAGCGCAGATGCGCGACAGGGGGCCCCTCGCCAAGAGACCCAGTACTTC. It is translated as CASSADARQGAPRQETQYF.

The gene calls are TRBV7-2 and TRBJ1-4; no definite D call. This CDR3 has 14 residues. Germline CDR1 is SGHTA and CDR2 is FQGNSA. Trimming stripped 5 bases from V and 2 bases from J, with 9 bases between. CDR3 DNA: TGTGCCAGCAGCCCGACCGTTACTAATGAAAAACTGTTTTTT. Translating gives CASSPTVTNEKLFF.